This TCR beta chain came from a study of shared clonotypes between healthy human individuals. Study findings and constraints: Sequencing depth was predicted to influence how clonotypes are shared among donors.

The CDR3 has 12 amino acids. V lost 0 bases, J lost 11 bases, and 11 bases lay in between. Per the germline V gene, CDR1 is SGDLS and CDR2 is YYNGEE. The protocol was immunoSEQ multiplex PCR, while the TCRdb copy is restricted to in-frame clones and leaves out a portion. This sample has approximately 530,000 clones, with 90% to 96% found just once. Naive CD45RA+ and memory CD45RA-negative subsets were split from CD4+ cells. On this clone: Its antigen is as yet unknown.

The TCR sequence derives from a woman aged 25 to 39 in good health. The chain couples TRBV9 to TRBJ2-5; D is perhaps TRBD2 (5 bases). Sequencing was done on a sample of naive CD4+ T cells sorted from blood. Described subset: CD45RA+ positively selected. The CDR3 DNA reads as TGTGCCAGCAGCGTAGCTGGAGGAAAGCAGTACTTC. Its protein is CASSVAGGKQYF. The full variable domain, with the rest looked up from reference TRBV9 and TRBJ2-5, is DSGVTQTPKHLITATGQRVTLRCSPRSGDLSVYWYQQSLDQGLQFLIQYYNGEERAKGNILERFSAQQFPDLHSELNLSSLELGDSALYFCASSVAGGKQYFGPGTRLLVL.